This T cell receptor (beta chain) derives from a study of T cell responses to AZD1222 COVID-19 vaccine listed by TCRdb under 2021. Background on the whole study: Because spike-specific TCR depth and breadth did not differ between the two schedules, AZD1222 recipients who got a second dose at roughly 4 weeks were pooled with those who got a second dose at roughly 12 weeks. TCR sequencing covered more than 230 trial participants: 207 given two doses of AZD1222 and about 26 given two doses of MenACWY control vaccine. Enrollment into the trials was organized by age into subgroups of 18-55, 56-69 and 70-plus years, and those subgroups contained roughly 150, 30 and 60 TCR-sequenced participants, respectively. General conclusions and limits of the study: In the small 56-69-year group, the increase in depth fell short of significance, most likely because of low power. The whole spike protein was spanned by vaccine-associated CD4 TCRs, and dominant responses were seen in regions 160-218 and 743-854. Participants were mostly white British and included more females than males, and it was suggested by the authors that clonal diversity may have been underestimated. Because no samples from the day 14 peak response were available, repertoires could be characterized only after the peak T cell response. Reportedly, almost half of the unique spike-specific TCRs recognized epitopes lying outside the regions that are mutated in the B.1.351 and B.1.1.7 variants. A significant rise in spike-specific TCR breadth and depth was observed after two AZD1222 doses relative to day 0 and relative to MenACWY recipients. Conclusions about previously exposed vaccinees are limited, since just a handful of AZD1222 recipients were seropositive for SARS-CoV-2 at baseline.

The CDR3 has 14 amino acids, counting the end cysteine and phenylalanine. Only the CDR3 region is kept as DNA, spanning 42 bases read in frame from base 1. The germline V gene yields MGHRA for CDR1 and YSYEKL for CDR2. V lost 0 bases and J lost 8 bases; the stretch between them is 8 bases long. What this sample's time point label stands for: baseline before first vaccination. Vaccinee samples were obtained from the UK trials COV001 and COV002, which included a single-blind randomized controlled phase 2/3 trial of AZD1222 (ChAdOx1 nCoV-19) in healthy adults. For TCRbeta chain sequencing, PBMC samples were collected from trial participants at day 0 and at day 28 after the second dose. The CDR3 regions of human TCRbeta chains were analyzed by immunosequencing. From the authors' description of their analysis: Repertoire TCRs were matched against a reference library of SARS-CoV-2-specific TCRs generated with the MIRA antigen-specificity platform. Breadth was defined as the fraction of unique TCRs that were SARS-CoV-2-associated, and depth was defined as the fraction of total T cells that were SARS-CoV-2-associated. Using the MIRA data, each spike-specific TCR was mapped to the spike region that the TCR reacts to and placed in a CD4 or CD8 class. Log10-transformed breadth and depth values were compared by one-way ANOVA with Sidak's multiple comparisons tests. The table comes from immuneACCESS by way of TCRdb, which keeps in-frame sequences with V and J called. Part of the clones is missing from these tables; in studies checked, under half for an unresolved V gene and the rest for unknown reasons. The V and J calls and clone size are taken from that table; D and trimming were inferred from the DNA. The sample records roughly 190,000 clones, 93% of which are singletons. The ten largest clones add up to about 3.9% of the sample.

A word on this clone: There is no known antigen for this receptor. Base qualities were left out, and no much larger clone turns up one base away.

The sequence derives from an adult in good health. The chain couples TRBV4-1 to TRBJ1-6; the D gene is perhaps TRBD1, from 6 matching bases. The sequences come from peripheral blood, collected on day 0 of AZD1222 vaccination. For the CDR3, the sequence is CASSQEGGHSPLHF. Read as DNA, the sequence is TGCGCCAGCAGCCAAGAGGGGGGGCATTCACCCCTCCACTTT.